One sample yielded the 15 T cell receptor beta chains listed below, sequenced in a study of blood T cell repertoires in COVID-19. The repertoire was sequenced with immunoSEQ multiplex PCR; TCRdb's copy has only in-frame clones and lacks some. The profile covers about 250,000 clones, with about 87% appearing a single time and about 1.5% taken by the ten largest. The material sequenced was PBMCs or T cells enriched from blood (not recorded which). The receptors were gathered from a woman aged 50 to 65 who had recovered from COVID-19.

The chain has TRBV28 and TRBJ1-1, with 12 nucleotides matching TRBD1. Losses at the gene ends were 5 bases for V and 5 bases for J; bases not matched to a gene: 21. The CDR3 runs to 20 residues. Germline-derived CDR1 and CDR2 are MDHEN and SYDVKM. The CDR3 bases are TGTGCCAGCAGTCCAGCCGGGACAGGGGGCTGGAGAGAATTGAGAACTGAAGCTTTCTTT. This translates into CASSPAGTGGWRELRTEAFF. Complete variable domain (other parts from reference TRBV28 and TRBJ1-1): DVKVTQSSRYLVKRTGEKVFLECVQDMDHENMFWYRQDPGLGLRLIYFSYDVKMKEKGDIPEGYSVSREKKERFSLILESASTNQTSMYLCASSPAGTGGWRELRTEAFFGQGTRLTVV.

The chain has TRBV11-2 and TRBJ2-1; 11 nucleotides agree with TRBD2. Germline CDR1 SGHAT, CDR2 FQNNGV. Trimming cost V 6 bases and J 10 bases; bases outside gene matches: 8. The CDR3 sequence is 14 residues long. The DNA for the CDR3 is TGTGCCAGCAGGAAACCGGCTAGCGGGGGGGAGCAGTTCTTC. It translates to CASRKPASGGEQFF.

This chain connects TRBV7-9 to TRBJ2-1; 7 bases agree with TRBD2. The CDR3 runs 15 residues. V was pared by 5 bases and J by 7 bases, with 11 bases of the junction left unmatched. The germline V gene has CDR1 SEHNR and CDR2 FQNEAQ (reference sequence). CDR3 nucleotide sequence: TGTGCCAGCAGCCCTCCCTTAGCGCGGGAGAATGAGCAGTTCTTC. Protein sequence: CASSPPLARENEQFF.

V usage is TRBV11-1 and J usage is TRBJ1-3, with D hard to call. V was pared by 6 bases and J by 4 bases, with 13 bases between. CDR1 is SGHAT, CDR2 FQDESV, per germline (reference sequence). The CDR3 extends over 14 amino acids. Here the CDR3 reads CASSKLQAGNTIYF. As DNA, the CDR3 is TGTGCCAGCAGTAAGCTCCAGGCCGGAAACACCATATATTTT.

Of note for this clone: This sample also contains other DNA sequences that code for the same CDR3. The chain uses TRBV6-5 and TRBJ2-5, with 9 positions matching TRBD1. The CDR3 is 14 amino acids. CDR1 and CDR2 (germline): MNHEY, SVGAGI. The junction had 7 bases not matched to a gene; V was cut back by 6 bases and J by 5 bases. The CDR3 is CASSPTGGGETQYF. The CDR3 DNA sequence: TGTGCCAGCAGCCCGACAGGGGGAGGCGAGACCCAGTACTTC.

This chain links TRBV6-2 or TRBV6-3 with TRBJ2-7; TRBD1 matches at 7 bases. The J segment lost 6 bases and the V segment lost 6 bases, leaving 11 bases of the junction unmatched. The CDR3 loop spans 14 amino acids. The germline CDR1 and CDR2 sequences are MNHEY and SVGEGT. The CDR3 DNA follows: TGTGCCAGCAGCCGGACTCGGACAGGCTCCGAGCAGTACTTC. Its translation is CASSRTRTGSEQYF.

This clone has just one count. This chain connects TRBV27 to TRBJ2-7; D may be TRBD1 (6 bases). Between the trimmed V and J ends, which lost 0 bases and 0 bases, there was a span of 12 bases. The CDR3 is made up of 16 amino acids. CDR1 MNHEY and CDR2 SMNVEV come from the germline V gene (reference sequence). This chain's CDR3 is CASSLSWDTLSYEQYF. The CDR3 nucleotides read TGTGCCAGCAGTTTATCGTGGGACACACTCTCCTACGAGCAGTACTTC.

The chain couples TRBV3-1 (or the pseudogene TRBV3-2) to TRBJ2-2; no clear D gene. CDR1 and CDR2 (germline): LGHDT, YNNKEL (reference sequence). V shed 2 bases and J shed 0 bases, with 10 bases lying between them. The CDR3 extends over 16 amino acids. The CDR3 loop is CASSQLVAPNTGELFF. CDR3 bases: TGTGCCAGCAGCCAATTGGTGGCCCCGAACACCGGGGAGCTGTTTTTT.

This clone was observed a few times. This chain connects TRBV4-2 to TRBJ2-5; 8 bases are shared with TRBD2. The CDR3 loop spans 17 amino acids. Germline CDR1 reads LGHNA; CDR2 reads YNFKEQ. After removal of 0 bases from V and 7 bases from J, the junction contained 13 bases not matched to a gene. The CDR3 loop is CASSQEYILVAGTTQYF. The CDR3 nucleotides read TGTGCCAGCAGCCAAGAGTATATCTTGGTAGCGGGGACGACCCAGTACTTC.

The V and J genes are TRBV10-3 and TRBJ2-7; D gene uncertain. Germline CDR1 ENHRY, CDR2 SYGVKD. V was pared by 0 bases and J by 0 bases, with 12 bases between. The CDR3 totals 16 residues. Here the CDR3 DNA reads TGTGCCATCAGTGAGTCGAGTGGTTTTAGCTCCTACGAGCAGTACTTC. It encodes CAISESSGFSSYEQYF.

The chain links TRBV7-8 to TRBJ2-5; TRBD2 matches 12 bases. The length of the CDR3 is 18 residues. J lost 2 bases, V lost 5 bases, and 12 bases had no gene match. CDR1 and CDR2 (germline): SGHVS, FQNEAQ. The CDR3 DNA is TGTGCCAGCAGCCTCCCCGAAGGACTAGCGGGAACACAAGAGACCCAGTACTTC. Its translation is CASSLPEGLAGTQETQYF.

The chain is built from TRBV7-9 and TRBJ2-7; no firm D call. CDR3 length equals 13 residues. V lost 2 bases to trimming and J lost 3 bases, with 8 bases between them. CDR1 SEHNR and CDR2 FQNEAQ come from the germline V gene (reference sequence). CDR3 sequence reads: CASSLSTDYEQYF. DNA of the CDR3: TGTGCCAGCAGCTTATCTACTGACTACGAGCAGTACTTC.

This clone was seen once. The chain carries TRBV12-3 or TRBV12-4 and TRBJ1-2; no clear D. The CDR3 runs to 13 residues. The V gene lost 4 bases and the J gene lost 5 bases, with 11 bases spanning the gap. This chain's CDR3 is CASSYSLPYGYTF. The DNA for the CDR3 is TGTGCCAGCAGTTATAGCCTGCCGTATGGCTACACCTTC.

The rearrangement uses TRBV7-9 and TRBJ2-4; the match to TRBD2 covers 7 bases. The CDR3 totals 15 residues. With 4 bases clipped from V and 8 bases from J, the junction kept 11 bases outside the gene matches. CDR1 SEHNR and CDR2 FQNEAQ come from the germline V gene (reference sequence). The CDR3 here is CASSWGGGPGDIQYF. CDR3 DNA sequence: TGTGCCAGCAGCTGGGGGGGAGGGCCCGGAGACATTCAGTACTTC. The full variable domain, with the rest looked up from reference TRBV7-9 and TRBJ2-4, is DTGVSQNPRHKITKRGQNVTFRCDPISEHNRLYWYRQTLGQGPEFLTYFQNEAQLEKSRLLSDRFSAERPKGSFSTLEIQRTEQGDSAMYLCASSWGGGPGDIQYFGAGTRLSVL.

The V call is TRBV19, the J call TRBJ1-3; D might be TRBD1 (5 bases). CDR1 is LNHDA and CDR2 is SQIVND in the germline V gene (reference sequence). This CDR3 is 17 amino acids long. With 1 base removed from V and 0 bases from J, the gap between germline ends came to 13 bases. The CDR3 sequence is CASSIGGRANSGNTIYF. The CDR3 region has the DNA TGTGCCAGTAGTATAGGCGGCAGGGCCAACTCTGGAAACACCATATATTTT.